Shown below are 27 T cell receptor beta chains from a single sample sequenced in a study of blood T cell repertoires in COVID-19. The repertoire was sequenced with immunoSEQ multiplex PCR; TCRdb's copy has only in-frame clones and lacks some. The sample yields around 270,000 clones, 86% seen once. Sequencing was carried out using peripheral blood. The receptors stem from a middle-aged man who had recovered from COVID-19.

The chain is built from TRBV15 and TRBJ1-5; 9 positions match TRBD1. Germline V lookup: CDR1 LNHNV, CDR2 YYDKDF (reference sequence). V was pared by 3 bases and J by 2 bases, with 2 bases of the junction left unmatched. This CDR3 spans 15 amino acids. This chain's CDR3 is CATSRGQGGNQPQHF. The CDR3 DNA follows: TGTGCCACCAGCAGGGGACAGGGCGGCAATCAGCCCCAGCATTTT.

In this sample, this clone turned up once. The chain uses TRBV12-5 and TRBJ2-5; possibly TRBD2 for D (6 bases). V dropped 1 base and J dropped 1 base, with 10 bases sitting between them. The CDR3 is 15 amino acids. CDR1 LGHNT and CDR2 FRNRAP come from the germline V gene. In DNA, the CDR3 is TGTGCTAGTGGTTTGGACAGACTAGTCCAAGAGACCCAGTACTTC. This encodes CASGLDRLVQETQYF.

This sequence joins TRBV5-1 and TRBJ2-7; weak D call: TRBD2 (5 bases). Trimming shortened V by 4 bases and J by 3 bases, and 20 bases separated the two germline ends. The CDR3 totals 16 residues. Germline V gene data show CDR1 as SGHRS and CDR2 as YFSETQ. In nucleotides, the CDR3 is TGCGCCAGCAGCCAGAGGGAGCTACTGGTGGGCTACGAGCAGTACTTC. This gives the protein CASSQRELLVGYEQYF.

This chain joins TRBV9 and TRBJ1-2; 9 bases align to TRBD1. V was pared by 3 bases and J by 8 bases, with 5 bases of the junction left unmatched. This CDR3 spans 13 amino acids. Germline V gene data show CDR1 as SGDLS and CDR2 as YYNGEE. CDR3 region: CASSATQGAGYTF. The CDR3 nucleotides read TGTGCCAGCAGCGCAACACAGGGGGCGGGCTACACCTTC.

The chain joins TRBV27 to TRBJ1-2; TRBD1 matches 11 bases. CDR1 is MNHEY, CDR2 SMNVEV, per germline (reference sequence). The junction had 3 bases not matched to a gene; V was cut back by 5 bases and J by 7 bases. The CDR3 sequence is 13 residues long. The CDR3 reads CASSPGQGVGYTF. In nucleotides, the CDR3 is TGTGCCAGCAGTCCGGGACAGGGGGTTGGCTACACCTTC.

The chain employs TRBV6-5 and TRBJ1-5, with D unclear. CDR3 size: 13 residues. CDR1 and CDR2 (germline): MNHEY, SVGAGI. V lost 6 bases to trimming and J lost 3 bases, with 9 bases between them. The CDR3 DNA is TGTGCCAGCAGCGTAACAATCAATCAGCCCCAGCATTTT. It codes for CASSVTINQPQHF.

V is TRBV6-5 and J is TRBJ2-4; no definite D call. Trimming took 6 bases from V and 6 from J, leaving 18 bases between them. Per the germline V gene, CDR1 is MNHEY and CDR2 is SVGAGI. The CDR3 consists of 15 residues. CDR3 nucleotide sequence: TGTGCCAGCAGCCGACACGGTTCGTCGCCAAACATTCAGTACTTC. Translating it yields CASSRHGSSPNIQYF.

The J gene is TRBJ2-1, the V gene TRBV5-4; TRBD2 matches 7 bases. V gave up 1 base and J gave up 9 bases; unmatched junction bases: 7. The CDR3 is 14 residues long. Germline values: CDR1 SGHNT, CDR2 YYREEE (reference sequence). The CDR3 sequence: CASSLTGGGGEQFF. Here the CDR3 DNA reads TGTGCCAGCAGCTTGACGGGAGGTGGTGGTGAGCAGTTCTTC.

This chain links TRBV15 with TRBJ2-7; 7 bases agree with TRBD2. Germline V gene sequence: CDR1 LNHNV, CDR2 YYDKDF (reference sequence). V lost 1 base and J lost 5; bases outside the gene matches: 14. The CDR3 consists of 17 residues. CDR3 sequence: CATSRARGGWRPDEQYF. The CDR3 region has the DNA TGTGCCACCAGCAGAGCCCGGGGAGGGTGGCGGCCTGACGAGCAGTACTTC.

This clone appeared once. The chain carries TRBV19 and TRBJ1-6; D is ambiguous. CDR1 LNHDA and CDR2 SQIVND come from the germline V gene (reference sequence). This CDR3 is 16 amino acids long. Trimming shortened V by 2 bases and J by 13 bases, and 21 bases separated the two germline ends. This CDR3 is CASSIFGSLGFRPLHF. DNA of the CDR3: TGTGCCAGTAGTATATTCGGGAGCCTGGGATTTCGGCCCCTCCACTTT.

The chain joins TRBV12-3 or TRBV12-4 to TRBJ2-1; perhaps TRBD2 as D (5 bases). Trimming removed 1 base from V and 10 bases from J, with 11 bases in between. The CDR3 is made up of 13 amino acids. In nucleotides, the CDR3 is TGTGCCAGCAGTTTAGATCCACGAGGGGAGCAGTTCTTC. This translates into CASSLDPRGEQFF.

The DNA of the CDR3 is TGTGCCAGCAGCTCGGACAGGGGCGGGCAAGAGACCCAGTACTTC. Its protein is CASSSDRGGQETQYF. V and J are TRBV7-2 and TRBJ2-5; TRBD1 agrees at 9 bases. This CDR3 is 15 amino acids long. V shed 4 bases and J 2 bases; nucleotides not matched to a gene: 5. CDR1 SGHTA and CDR2 FQGNSA come from the germline V gene.

This clone appeared once. The chain has TRBV15 and TRBJ2-1; 13 positions match TRBD2. After removal of 3 bases from V and 4 bases from J, the junction contained 9 bases not matched to a gene. Germline lookup yields CDR1 LNHNV and CDR2 YYDKDF (reference sequence). The length of the CDR3 is 18 residues. CDR3 sequence (DNA): TGTGCCACCAGCAGGTCGACTAGCGGGGGGCGAAAGTACAATGAGCAGTTCTTC. Translating it yields CATSRSTSGGRKYNEQFF.

The chain carries TRBV12-5 and TRBJ2-3, with 13 bases that match TRBD2. The CDR3 length is 18 residues. Germline V gene lookup returns CDR1 LGHNT and CDR2 FRNRAP. Germline trimming cut 5 bases from V and 0 bases from J; bases unmatched to any gene: 8. CDR3 protein: CASGPAGLAGVSTDTQYF. The CDR3 DNA sequence: TGTGCTAGTGGTCCGGCCGGACTAGCGGGGGTCAGCACAGATACGCAGTATTTT.

This rearrangement joins TRBV2 to TRBJ1-6; 8 bases fit TRBD1. This CDR3 has 16 amino acids. V lost 6 bases, J lost 4 bases, and 8 bases stayed unmatched. Germline lookup yields CDR1 SNHLY and CDR2 FYNNEI. The DNA for the CDR3 is TGTGCCAGCAGAACCGGACAGGGTTCTTATAATTCACCCCTCCACTTT. Protein sequence: CASRTGQGSYNSPLHF. The full variable domain, in which reference TRBV2 and TRBJ1-6 provide the parts outside the CDR3, is EPEVTQTPSHQVTQMGQEVILRCVPISNHLYFYWYRQILGQKVEFLVSFYNNEISEKSEIFDDQFSVERPDGSNFTLKIRSTKLEDSAMYFCASRTGQGSYNSPLHFGNGTRLTVT.

The chain couples TRBV5-1 to TRBJ1-3; 9 nucleotides agree with TRBD1. After removal of 4 bases from V and 4 bases from J, the junction contained 9 bases not matched to a gene. The CDR3 is 16 amino acids. CDR1 and CDR2 (germline): SGHRS, YFSETQ. This CDR3 reads CASSLGQGTSGNTIYF. CDR3 DNA: TGCGCCAGCAGCCTGGGACAGGGAACCAGCGGAAACACCATATATTTT. Full variable domain (outside the CDR3, taken from reference TRBV5-1 and TRBJ1-3): KAGVTQTPRYLIKTRGQQVTLSCSPISGHRSVSWYQQTPGQGLQFLFEYFSETQRNKGNFPGRFSGRQFSNSRSEMNVSTLELGDSALYLCASSLGQGTSGNTIYFGEGSWLTVV.

This chain uses TRBV4-3 with TRBJ2-5; D is unresolved. The CDR3 sequence is 15 residues long. Looked up from germline, CDR1 is LGHNA and CDR2 is YSLEER. With 0 bases removed from V and 5 bases from J, the gap between germline ends came to 13 bases. CDR3 nucleotides: TGCGCCAGCAGCCAAGATCAGTCTTACGGGGAGACCCAGTACTTC. This translates into CASSQDQSYGETQYF.

The rearrangement uses TRBV5-1 and TRBJ2-7; TRBD2 matches 7 bases. Germline values: CDR1 SGHRS, CDR2 YFSETQ. The CDR3 has 14 residues. The ends lost 0 bases at V and 3 bases at J; junction bases unmatched: 3. The CDR3 loop reads CASSLVGGYYEQYF. The CDR3, as DNA: TGCGCCAGCAGCTTGGTCGGGGGGTACTACGAGCAGTACTTC.

The V gene is TRBV30, the J gene TRBJ2-7, with D unclear. The CDR3 loop spans 14 amino acids. Germline V gene sequence: CDR1 GTSNPN, CDR2 SVGIG (reference sequence). The V end was cut by 1 base, the J end by 0 bases, with 10 bases between. For the CDR3, the DNA is TGTGCCTGGAGTGACTATGCGAGCTCCTACGAGCAGTACTTC. Protein product: CAWSDYASSYEQYF.

The chain has TRBV11-2 and TRBJ1-1; 8 nucleotides agree with TRBD1. The CDR3 runs to 15 residues. From germline, CDR1 is SGHAT and CDR2 FQNNGV. Trimming removed 4 bases from V and 1 base from J; junction bases left unmatched: 5. The CDR3 sequence: CASSSAGGPNTEAFF. The CDR3 bases are TGTGCCAGCAGCTCAGCAGGGGGCCCGAACACTGAAGCTTTCTTT.

The rearrangement joins TRBV5-1 to TRBJ2-3; 8 bases map to TRBD2. V lost 0 bases and J lost 5; bases outside the gene matches: 5. The CDR3 sequence is 15 residues long. Looked up from germline, CDR1 is SGHRS and CDR2 is YFSETQ. The CDR3 region is CASSLAAGGGDTQYF. In nucleotides, the CDR3 is TGCGCCAGCAGCTTGGCGGCGGGGGGAGGAGATACGCAGTATTTT.

Turning to this clone: The same CDR3 arises from other DNA sequences in this sample as well. The chain has TRBV30 and TRBJ2-2; no clear D gene. Between the trimmed V and J ends, which lost 2 bases and 3 bases, there was a span of 4 bases. CDR3 length equals 12 residues. The germline CDR1 and CDR2 sequences are GTSNPN and SVGIG (reference sequence). CDR3 nucleotides: TGTGCCTGGAGTCCTTACACCGGGGAGCTGTTTTTT. Translating it yields CAWSPYTGELFF.

This sequence joins TRBV7-2 and TRBJ2-5; D uncertain. The CDR3 extends over 15 amino acids. Germline assignment: CDR1 SGHTA and CDR2 FQGNSA. V lost 1 base to trimming and J lost 1 base, with 10 bases between them. This CDR3 is CASSLVARSQETQYF. The DNA of the CDR3 is TGTGCCAGCAGCTTAGTGGCCAGGTCCCAAGAGACCCAGTACTTC.

The gene calls are TRBV5-5 and TRBJ1-2; 9 nucleotides match TRBD1. Trimming cost V 4 bases and J 2 bases; bases outside gene matches: 12. CDR3 length equals 17 residues. Germline values: CDR1 SGHKS, CDR2 YYEKEE (reference sequence). The chain's CDR3 is CASSGRDRALKNYGYTF. CDR3 nucleotide sequence: TGTGCCAGCAGCGGCCGGGACAGGGCCCTTAAGAACTATGGCTACACCTTC.

This chain uses TRBV19 with TRBJ2-1; 8 nucleotides match TRBD2. The CDR3 runs 15 residues. CDR1 is LNHDA, CDR2 SQIVND, per germline (reference sequence). V was pared by 4 bases and J by 7 bases, with 9 bases of the junction left unmatched. The CDR3 reads CASSRQAGAFNEQFF. CDR3 bases: TGTGCCAGTAGTAGACAAGCGGGAGCGTTTAATGAGCAGTTCTTC. The full variable domain, in which reference TRBV19 and TRBJ2-1 provide the parts outside the CDR3, is DGGITQSPKYLFRKEGQNVTLSCEQNLNHDAMYWYRQDPGQGLRLIYYSQIVNDFQKGDIAEGYSVSREKKESFPLTVTSAQKNPTAFYLCASSRQAGAFNEQFFGPGTRLTVL.

The rearrangement links TRBV15 to TRBJ1-2; D possibly corresponds to TRBD1 (5 bases). The V and J ends lost 5 bases and 4 bases respectively, with 20 bases between them. The CDR3 consists of 16 residues. The germline V gene has CDR1 LNHNV and CDR2 YYDKDF (reference sequence). CDR3 sequence: CATSGLQDQGSYGYTF. CDR3 coding DNA: TGTGCCACCAGCGGATTACAGGACCAGGGATCCTATGGCTACACCTTC.

This clone was observed a single time. The chain employs TRBV11-2 and TRBJ2-1; the match to TRBD2 covers 7 bases. Germline-derived CDR1 and CDR2 are SGHAT and FQNNGV. V dropped 2 bases and J dropped 2; count of bases not matched to a gene: 3. The length of the CDR3 is 15 residues. CDR3 amino acids: CASSLSGATYNEQFF. CDR3 DNA sequence: TGTGCCAGCAGCTTAAGCGGGGCAACCTACAATGAGCAGTTCTTC.